Sequencing of this TCR beta chain was carried out in a study of OX40 agonist ivuxolimab in advanced cancers. The CDR3 runs 12 residues. Germline V gene lookup returns CDR1 SGHTA and CDR2 FQGNSA. The germline V and J ends were trimmed by 3 bases and 5 bases, with 7 bases remaining between them. The assay was immunoSEQ multiplex PCR, and TCRdb's table has in-frame clones only and misses some. The table records under 80,000 clones, about 88% of them present only once. This clone was seen once. This specimen was CD4+ or CD8+ T cells sorted from blood, taken in a trial of the OX40 agonist ivuxolimab. The chain is built from TRBV7-2 and TRBJ1-1, with D uncertain. The TCR sequence derives from an adult with an advanced solid tumor such as melanoma, head and neck, liver or kidney cancer. The CDR3 loop reads CASSLRRTEAFF. The CDR3 DNA follows: TGTGCCAGCAGCTTGAGGAGGACTGAAGCTTTCTTT.